The 26 T cell receptor beta chains below all came from one sample that was sequenced in a study of beta chain features in type 1 diabetes. Reverse transcribing all isolated RNA meant expressed TCRB transcripts were sequenced. Only in-frame clones appear in the TCRdb table, and some are missing; sequencing was by immunoSEQ multiplex PCR. Among roughly 230,000 clones listed, more than 9% were seen once. Material: naive CD4+ T cells from blood. These receptors were collected from a young woman in good health.

V is TRBV9 and J is TRBJ2-7, with TRBD1 matching 12 bases. With 1 base clipped from V and 5 bases from J, the junction kept 19 bases outside the gene matches. Germline V lookup: CDR1 SGDLS, CDR2 YYNGEE. The CDR3 has 20 amino acids. The CDR3 region has the DNA TGTGCCAGCAGCGTATTTGGGACAGGCGAGGGACAGGGGGCTCGGGACGAGCAGTACTTC. Encoded protein: CASSVFGTGEGQGARDEQYF.

A few counts support this clone. This chain links TRBV19 with TRBJ2-4; tentatively, D is TRBD1 (6 bases). Germline lookup yields CDR1 LNHDA and CDR2 SQIVND (reference sequence). The CDR3 runs to 16 residues. CDR3 amino acids: CASGQTAVLAKNIQYF. CDR3 coding DNA: TGTGCTTCAGGACAGACAGCCGTACTAGCCAAAAACATTCAGTACTTC.

This clone was counted only a few times. The V call is TRBV28, the J call TRBJ2-7; TRBD2 matches 11 bases. V shed 6 bases and J 2 bases; nucleotides not matched to a gene: 6. Per germline, CDR1 MDHEN and CDR2 SYDVKM. CDR3 length: 15 residues. CDR3 protein: CASSSPSGRTYEQYF. The CDR3 nucleotides are TGTGCCAGCAGCTCACCTAGCGGGAGGACCTACGAGCAGTACTTC.

V is TRBV29-1 and J is TRBJ1-1; D unresolved. The V end was cut by 4 bases, the J end by 0 bases, with 6 bases between. This CDR3 contains 12 residues. Germline CDR1 reads SQVTM; CDR2 reads ANQGSEA. CDR3 bases: TGCAGCGTTGTAGTGATGAACACTGAAGCTTTCTTT. It specifies CSVVVMNTEAFF. Filled out from reference TRBV29-1 and TRBJ1-1, the complete variable domain reads SAVISQKPSRDICQRGTSLTIQCQVDSQVTMMFWYRQQPGQSLTLIATANQGSEATYESGFVIDKFPISRPNLTFSTLTVSNMSPEDSSIYLCSVVVMNTEAFFGQGTRLTVV.

V and J are TRBV7-9 and TRBJ1-1; D possibly corresponds to TRBD1 (5 bases). In germline, CDR1 is SEHNR, CDR2 FQNEAQ (reference sequence). The CDR3 is 16 residues long. V was cut by 1 base and J by 1 base, with 13 bases left in between. CDR3 coding DNA: TGTGCCAGCAGCTTAGAGTGGGGGGATAGGAACACTGAAGCTTTCTTT. It yields the protein CASSLEWGDRNTEAFF. The complete variable domain, with remaining parts taken from reference TRBV7-9 and TRBJ1-1, reads DTGVSQNPRHKITKRGQNVTFRCDPISEHNRLYWYRQTLGQGPEFLTYFQNEAQLEKSRLLSDRFSAERPKGSFSTLEIQRTEQGDSAMYLCASSLEWGDRNTEAFFGQGTRLTVV.

This clone has just a few counts. The gene calls are TRBV4-1 and TRBJ2-3, with 9 bases identical to TRBD2. The V and J ends lost 4 bases and 3 bases, in that order; junction bases with no gene match: 8. The CDR3 sequence is 16 residues long. CDR1 and CDR2 from the germline V gene are MGHRA and YSYEKL. CDR3 sequence reads: CASSPLASGDTDTQYF. For the CDR3, the DNA is TGCGCCAGCAGCCCTCTGGCTAGCGGGGATACAGATACGCAGTATTTT.

The gene calls are TRBV5-1 and TRBJ2-7; TRBD2 agrees at 8 bases. J lost 4 bases, V lost 3 bases, and 12 bases had no gene match. The CDR3 covers 16 residues. Germline V gene sequence: CDR1 SGHRS, CDR2 YFSETQ. The CDR3 region has the DNA TGCGCCAGCAGCTGGGCAATCAGCGGGAGTGAATACGAGCAGTACTTC. Amino acid sequence: CASSWAISGSEYEQYF.

The sample holds a few counts of this clone. The V gene is TRBV6-5, the J gene TRBJ2-1, with 8 bases that match TRBD2. Germline V gene lookup returns CDR1 MNHEY and CDR2 SVGAGI. The CDR3 spans 12 residues. The CDR3 protein is CASRASGNEQFF. The CDR3 DNA follows: TGTGCGAGTCGGGCTAGCGGGAATGAGCAGTTCTTC.

The rearrangement joins TRBV11-2 to TRBJ2-1, with D perhaps TRBD2 (7 bases). Trimming shortened V by 5 bases and J by 3 bases, and 17 bases separated the two germline ends. Germline V gene sequence: CDR1 SGHAT, CDR2 FQNNGV. This CDR3 has 16 residues. CDR3 bases: TGTGCCAGCAGCAGGGGGGCTAGCGGACACTACAATGAGCAGTTCTTC. It translates to CASSRGASGHYNEQFF.

The CDR3 sequence is CAWSAVGNQPQHF. CDR3 in DNA: TGTGCCTGGAGTGCTGTTGGCAATCAGCCCCAGCATTTT. The chain couples TRBV30 to TRBJ1-5; D gene uncertain. Trimming pared 1 base from V and 2 bases from J, leaving 6 bases between. CDR3 size: 13 residues. In germline, CDR1 is GTSNPN, CDR2 SVGIG (reference sequence).

The V gene is TRBV15, the J gene TRBJ1-3; D is perhaps TRBD1 (5 bases). The V and J ends lost 0 bases and 1 base respectively, with 13 bases between them. The CDR3 is 17 residues long. The germline gives CDR1 LNHNV, CDR2 YYDKDF (reference sequence). The CDR3 spells CATSRDGASTSGNTIYF. For the CDR3, the DNA is TGTGCCACCAGCAGAGATGGGGCGTCCACTTCTGGAAACACCATATATTTT.

This clone was seen more than once but under ten times. The V call is TRBV30, the J call TRBJ1-5; maybe TRBD1 (5 bases). The CDR3 is 14 amino acids. Germline loops: CDR1 GTSNPN, CDR2 SVGIG (reference sequence). V lost 3 bases, J lost 4 bases, and 13 bases lay in between. The CDR3 sequence: CAWSTGRGNQPQHF. CDR3 sequence (DNA): TGTGCCTGGAGCACGGGACGGGGGAATCAGCCCCAGCATTTT.

This chain connects TRBV29-1 to TRBJ2-2, with D tentatively TRBD2 (6 bases). The CDR3 is made up of 14 amino acids. In germline, CDR1 is SQVTM, CDR2 ANQGSEA. V was shortened by 0 bases and J by 4 bases, with 9 bases between the two germline ends. The CDR3 nucleotides are TGCAGCGTTGAAGATCGCGGGGTCACCGGGGAGCTGTTTTTT. Translating gives CSVEDRGVTGELFF.

This clone was counted only a few times. This chain joins TRBV18 and TRBJ2-1, with 14 bases fitting TRBD2. Unmatched junction bases numbered 11, after V lost 3 bases and J lost 7 bases. CDR1 and CDR2 (germline): KGHSH, LQKENI. This CDR3 has 18 amino acids. CDR3 sequence: CASSPQTSGGAFGNEQFF. The CDR3 DNA reads TGTGCCAGCTCACCGCAGACTAGCGGGGGGGCCTTCGGGAATGAGCAGTTCTTC. The whole variable domain, filled in from reference TRBV18 and TRBJ2-1, reads NAGVMQNPRHLVRRRGQEARLRCSPMKGHSHVYWYRQLPEEGLKFMVYLQKENIIDESGMPKERFSAEFPKEGPSILRIQQVVRGDSAAYFCASSPQTSGGAFGNEQFFGPGTRLTVL.

The rearrangement links TRBV28 to TRBJ1-5, with TRBD1 matching 10 bases. Germline CDR1 reads MDHEN; CDR2 reads SYDVKM. The CDR3 spans 14 residues. The V gene end was trimmed by 6 bases and the J gene end by 2 bases; junction bases not matched to a gene: 1. The CDR3 DNA is TGTGCCAGCAGGGGGACAGGGGGCAATCAGCCCCAGCATTTT. It encodes CASRGTGGNQPQHF.

This chain uses TRBV6-1 with TRBJ1-4, with D unclear. The CDR3 loop spans 14 amino acids. Looked up from germline, CDR1 is MNHNS and CDR2 is SASEGT. Trimming took off 4 bases at V and 7 bases at J, with 13 bases between the two ends. This chain's CDR3 is CASSGGGASEKLFF. The CDR3 DNA reads as TGTGCCAGCAGTGGCGGAGGAGCCAGTGAAAAACTGTTTTTT.

The chain joins TRBV30 to TRBJ2-7; D call uncertain. Germline V gives CDR1 GTSNPN, CDR2 SVGIG (reference sequence). The CDR3 loop spans 13 amino acids. V was shortened by 1 base and J by 4 bases, with 11 bases between the two germline ends. The CDR3 DNA sequence: TGTGCCTGGAGTGCCTCAGGTAGTTACGAGCAGTACTTC. This codes for CAWSASGSYEQYF.

This clone was recorded at least ten times. The chain couples TRBV7-2 to TRBJ1-5; TRBD1 aligns across 7 bases. The CDR3 has 15 residues. The ends lost 3 bases at V and 6 bases at J; junction bases unmatched: 8. Germline lookup yields CDR1 SGHTA and CDR2 FQGNSA. The CDR3 reads CASSLGDSQGQPQHF. The CDR3 DNA reads as TGTGCCAGCAGCTTGGGGGACAGCCAGGGTCAGCCCCAGCATTTT.

There are a few counts of this clone. J is TRBJ2-5 and V is TRBV7-2, with D possibly being TRBD1 (5 bases). Deletions cut 1 base from V and 2 bases from J, with 5 bases between. The germline V gene encodes CDR1 SGHTA and CDR2 FQGNSA. CDR3 length: 13 amino acids. CDR3 coding DNA: TGTGCCAGCAGCTTAGGACAGCAAGAGACCCAGTACTTC. It encodes CASSLGQQETQYF.

This clone has more than one count but fewer than ten. V is TRBV19 and J is TRBJ2-5; D might be TRBD1 (6 bases). Germline V CDR1 and CDR2: LNHDA, SQIVND (reference sequence). Trimming left V 7 bases short and J 5 bases short, with 17 bases between. The CDR3 covers 14 residues. The CDR3 nucleotides read TGTGCCAGTAAGCCAACAGGGTTTCGGGAGACCCAGTACTTC. This encodes CASKPTGFRETQYF.

The J gene is TRBJ2-3, the V gene TRBV15; 7 bases match TRBD2. Trimming took 2 bases from V and 0 from J; bases not matched to a gene: 5. The CDR3 totals 16 residues. CDR1 and CDR2 (germline): LNHNV, YYDKDF (reference sequence). CDR3 in amino acids: CATSRSLAGSTDTQYF. CDR3 DNA sequence: TGTGCCACCAGCAGATCTTTAGCGGGCAGCACAGATACGCAGTATTTT.

This clone was counted only a few times. J is TRBJ2-1 and V is TRBV5-1; TRBD1 agrees at 8 bases. Per the germline V gene, CDR1 is SGHRS and CDR2 is YFSETQ. The CDR3 consists of 14 residues. V dropped 6 bases and J dropped 4; count of bases not matched to a gene: 6. CDR3 in amino acids: CASTRQGSYNEQFF. DNA of the CDR3: TGCGCCAGCACCCGACAGGGGAGTTACAATGAGCAGTTCTTC.

This CDR3 is CASSLSRVGRGRDNQPQHF. CDR3 DNA sequence: TGTGCCAGCAGTTTAAGTAGGGTAGGTAGGGGGCGAGACAATCAGCCCCAGCATTTT. The V and J genes are TRBV28 and TRBJ1-5, with TRBD1 matching over 7 bases. The V gene end was trimmed by 2 bases and the J gene end by 3 bases; junction bases not matched to a gene: 16. The CDR3 spans 19 residues. Germline CDR1 is MDHEN and CDR2 is SYDVKM.

This clone was seen a few times. This chain connects TRBV5-1 to TRBJ2-5, with 8 bases that match TRBD2. The CDR3 is 13 amino acids. Germline assignment: CDR1 SGHRS and CDR2 YFSETQ. V lost 4 bases to trimming and J lost 5 bases; unmatched junction nucleotides: 4. The CDR3 DNA follows: TGCGCCAGCAGCCACGCGGGGGGCGAGACCCAGTACTTC. Protein: CASSHAGGETQYF.

This clone has a handful of counts. The chain is built from TRBV5-1 and TRBJ2-1; D ambiguous. The CDR3 length is 15 residues. V was clipped by 0 bases and J by 4 bases, with 11 bases between them. Looked up from germline, CDR1 is SGHRS and CDR2 is YFSETQ. CDR3 amino acids: CASSLVPRSYNEQFF. CDR3 in DNA: TGCGCCAGCAGCTTGGTTCCGAGGAGTTACAATGAGCAGTTCTTC.

The rearrangement uses TRBV7-6 and TRBJ1-6; D perhaps matches TRBD1 (6 bases). This CDR3 is built from 14 residues. V dropped 5 bases and J dropped 7 bases, with 12 bases sitting between them. Germline-derived CDR1 and CDR2 are SGHVS and FNYEAQ. The chain's CDR3 is CASSRTDRNSPLHF. CDR3 in DNA: TGTGCCAGCAGCAGGACAGACCGAAATTCACCCCTCCACTTT. Variable domain in full (rest from reference TRBV7-6 and TRBJ1-6): GAGVSQSPRYKVTKRGQDVALRCDPISGHVSLYWYRQALGQGPEFLTYFNYEAQQDKSGLPNDRFSAERPEGSISTLTIQRTEQRDSAMYRCASSRTDRNSPLHFGNGTRLTVT.